The 23 T cell receptor beta chains reported below all come from one sample, sequenced in a study of T cells in Graves' hyperthyroidism and ophthalmopathy (dated by TCRdb to the late 2010s). The library relied on multiplex PCR. The sequencing machine was an Illumina HiSeq 2000. TCR beta CDR3 regions were amplified from RNA transcripts. The TCR CDR3 was subjected to a first round of RT-PCR using the HTBI primer set and the Qiagen OneStep RT-PCR kit. Using fastp at Q25 and MiXCR, TCRdb reprocessed the public reads and kept productive beta chains. Records with the same CDR3 protein are collapsed into one entry carrying the most frequent genes and DNA. The sample table shows fewer than 450,000 distinct CDR3 sequences, and about 14% are seen once. The top ten clonotypes cover over 25% of the sample. The material sequenced was blood. These receptors all come from a man aged 50 to 60 with Graves' ophthalmopathy.

This clonotype was recorded at least ten times. J is TRBJ2-3 and V is TRBV18; TRBD2 matches at 8 bases. The CDR3 length is 13 residues. The germline V gene has CDR1 KGHSH and CDR2 LQKENI. Trimming removed 6 bases from V and 4 bases from J; junction bases left unmatched: 3. CDR3 loop: CASSQGLADTQYF. Written as DNA, the CDR3 is TGTGCCAGCTCCCAGGGACTAGCAGATACGCAGTATTTT.

This clonotype was observed at least ten times. This chain joins TRBV20-1 and TRBJ1-6; tentatively, D is TRBD1 (5 bases). CDR1 and CDR2 from the germline V gene are DFQATT and SNEGSKA (reference sequence). V lost 2 bases and J 7 bases, leaving 9 bases between the germline ends. The CDR3 has 13 residues. This chain's CDR3 is CSARWGTNSPLHF. CDR3 nucleotide sequence: TGCAGTGCTAGATGGGGGACGAATTCACCCCTCCACTTT.

Many counts were recorded for this clonotype. The chain couples TRBV28 to TRBJ2-3; D is unresolved. CDR3 length: 12 residues. V was shortened by 7 bases and J by 3 bases, with 8 bases between the two germline ends. Per the germline V gene, CDR1 is MDHEN and CDR2 is SYDVKM. The CDR3 nucleotides are TGTGCCAGCACTGGGGATACAGATACGCAGTATTTT. It yields the protein CASTGDTDTQYF.

This chain joins TRBV29-1 and TRBJ1-6, with a tentative D call TRBD1 (5 bases). Germline CDR1 SQVTM, CDR2 ANQGSEA. Trimming removed 6 bases at V and 7 bases at J, with 19 bases between. The CDR3 is made up of 15 amino acids. The CDR3 sequence is CSVRYQGDRNSPLHF. In DNA, the CDR3 is TGCAGCGTACGATACCAGGGAGATAGGAATTCACCCCTCCACTTT.

About this clonotype itself: A junction boundary mismatches the germline segment, possibly from a read error. This sequence joins TRBV6-1 and TRBJ2-7, with a tentative D call TRBD1 (5 bases). The CDR3 contains 18 residues. Germline loops: CDR1 MNHNS, CDR2 SASEGT. The CDR3 spells CASSLSVGPFSFVYGQYF. CDR3 in DNA: TGTGCCAGCAGTCTCTCGGTGGGGCCTTTTTCTTTCGTCTACGGGCAGTACTTC.

There are many counts of this clonotype. The J gene is TRBJ1-2, the V gene TRBV6-2 or TRBV6-3; 7 bases are a match to TRBD1. With V trimmed by 0 bases and J by 6 bases, 7 bases remained unmatched. CDR3 size: 15 residues. CDR1 and CDR2 from the germline V gene are MNHEY and SVGEGT. The CDR3 region is CASSYSARGLNGYTF. CDR3 coding DNA: TGTGCCAGCAGTTACTCTGCCAGGGGGTTAAATGGCTACACCTTC.

This clonotype came up a few times. V and J are TRBV20-1 and TRBJ2-7, with 7 bases that match TRBD2. The germline CDR1 and CDR2 sequences are DFQATT and SNEGSKA (reference sequence). The ends lost 1 base at V and 4 bases at J; junction bases unmatched: 4. This CDR3 is 13 amino acids long. CDR3 DNA: TGCAGTGCTAGAGGGGGGGGGTCATACGAGCAGTACTTC. It yields the protein CSARGGGSYEQYF.

The table lists this clonotype with many counts. DNA for the CDR3: TGTGCCACCAGTAAAACAGGGGGTGGAGATACGCAGTATTTT. Translated: CATSKTGGGDTQYF. The chain carries TRBV24-1 and TRBJ2-3; 8 bases map to TRBD1. This CDR3 comprises 14 residues. With 6 bases clipped from V and 5 bases from J, the junction kept 6 bases outside the gene matches. CDR1 is KGHDR and CDR2 is SFDVKD in the germline V gene.

The V call is TRBV7-9, the J call TRBJ1-6, with D unresolved. Trimming pared 9 bases from V and 10 bases from J, leaving 10 bases between. Germline V gives CDR1 SEHNR, CDR2 FQNEAQ (reference sequence). The CDR3 extends over 11 amino acids. CDR3 coding DNA: TGTGCCAGAACCACCGGCTCACCCCTCCACTTT. This sequence encodes CARTTGSPLHF.

In this sample, this clonotype turned up many times. The chain couples TRBV28 to TRBJ2-1, with 10 bases matching TRBD2. The CDR3 spans 20 residues. Trimming at V came to 7 bases and at J to 3 bases, leaving 21 bases not matched to a gene. Germline-derived CDR1 and CDR2 are MDHEN and SYDVKM. CDR3 in DNA: TGTGCCAGCACCACACCTGGGGGGACTAGCGAGAGGGGGAGCTACAATGAGCAGTTCTTC. This sequence encodes CASTTPGGTSERGSYNEQFF. Full variable domain (outside the CDR3, taken from reference TRBV28 and TRBJ2-1): DVKVTQSSRYLVKRTGEKVFLECVQDMDHENMFWYRQDPGLGLRLIYFSYDVKMKEKGDIPEGYSVSREKKERFSLILESASTNQTSMYLCASTTPGGTSERGSYNEQFFGPGTRLTVL.

The chain employs TRBV24-1 and TRBJ1-1, with a possible D match to TRBD1 (5 bases). The CDR3 length is 13 residues. V lost 3 bases and J 1 base, leaving 5 bases between the germline ends. Germline V CDR1 and CDR2: KGHDR, SFDVKD. The chain's CDR3 is CATSDGGNTEAFF. CDR3 sequence (DNA): TGTGCCACCAGTGATGGGGGGAACACTGAAGCTTTCTTT.

The chain joins TRBV6-1 to TRBJ2-7, with D maybe TRBD2 (6 bases). The CDR3 totals 19 residues. V was cut by 6 bases and J by 2 bases, with 29 bases left in between. Germline CDR1 and CDR2: MNHNS and SASEGT. The DNA of the CDR3 is TGTGCCAGCAGCCGGAGGGGCCGGGTTCCCGAACAACCCGCCTACGAGCAGTACTTC. Its protein product is CASSRRGRVPEQPAYEQYF.

This clonotype was seen ten or more times. The chain joins TRBV5-1 to TRBJ2-4, with 8 nucleotides matching TRBD2. Germline CDR1 and CDR2: SGHRS and YFSETQ. The junction had 5 bases not matched to a gene; V was cut back by 0 bases and J by 9 bases. CDR3 length: 14 amino acids. CDR3 amino acids: CASSLGGTSIIQYF. The CDR3 DNA reads as TGCGCCAGCAGCTTGGGCGGGACTAGTATCATTCAGTACTTC.

This clonotype was counted at least ten times. The chain uses TRBV6-1 and TRBJ1-1; no clear D gene. V dropped 10 bases and J dropped 0 bases, with 12 bases sitting between them. The CDR3 covers 13 residues. The germline CDR1 and CDR2 sequences are MNHNS and SASEGT. The CDR3 spells CATSRVMNTEAFF. Written as DNA, the CDR3 is TGTGCCACCTCCCGGGTAATGAACACTGAAGCTTTCTTT.

With regard to this clonotype: A much more abundant neighbour one base away suggests this may be a read error. The V gene is TRBV6-2 or TRBV6-3, the J gene TRBJ2-7; D gene ambiguous. Germline V gene lookup returns CDR1 MNHEY and CDR2 SVGEGT. V was clipped by 4 bases and J by 5 bases, with 12 bases between them. The CDR3 extends over 13 amino acids. The CDR3 nucleotides are TGTGCCAGCAGTTCCCGAATTGGCCACGAGCAGTACTTC. This codes for CASSSRIGHEQYF.

This clonotype was found a few times. The chain links TRBV14 to TRBJ2-1; D may be TRBD2 (6 bases). Trimming took off 6 bases at V and 10 bases at J, with 19 bases between the two ends. The CDR3 runs 14 residues. Germline lookup yields CDR1 SGHDN and CDR2 FVKESK. The CDR3 DNA is TGTGCCAGCAGTCGCACTCGGGGGTACAGCGAGCAGTTCTTC. Amino acid sequence: CASSRTRGYSEQFF.

This clonotype was found a few times. The junction shows a germline mismatch at one end, possibly a read error. The chain uses TRBV5-1 and TRBJ1-5; D unresolved. Per germline, CDR1 SGHRS and CDR2 YFSETQ. This CDR3 comprises 16 residues. The CDR3 region is CASSLGERNSNQPQHF. CDR3 DNA sequence: TGTGCCAGCAGCTTGGGAGAGCGGAATAGCAATCAGCCCCAGCATTTT.

In its sample, this clonotype was seen once. Germline is not matched at one junction end, which may reflect a read error. The chain combines TRBV3-1 with TRBJ2-1; 12 bases line up with TRBD2. The CDR3 extends over 17 amino acids. Germline CDR1 reads LGHDT; CDR2 reads YNNKEL (reference sequence). In DNA form, the CDR3 reads TGTGCCACCAGCCAAGAACAGGGACTAGCGGGTCGCGATGAGCAGTTCTTC. Translating it yields CATSQEQGLAGRDEQFF.

This clonotype came up many times. This chain links TRBV24-1 with TRBJ2-1; TRBD2 matches at 8 bases. Trimming cost V 2 bases and J 8 bases; bases outside gene matches: 10. This CDR3 region has 16 residues. CDR1 is KGHDR, CDR2 SFDVKD, per germline. The CDR3 loop is CATSDYSGTMTHEQFF. The CDR3 nucleotides read TGTGCCACCAGTGATTATAGCGGGACCATGACCCATGAGCAGTTCTTC.

There are a few counts of this clonotype. The chain joins TRBV12-3 or TRBV12-4 to TRBJ1-5, with D possibly TRBD1 on 5 matching bases. V lost 10 bases, J lost 5 bases, and 18 bases lay in between. This CDR3 region has 14 residues. The CDR3 sequence is CAIQLAGMDQPQHF. For the CDR3, the DNA is TGTGCCATCCAGCTTGCAGGGATGGATCAGCCCCAGCATTTT.

This clonotype was counted between two and nine times. The chain is built from TRBV5-1 and TRBJ2-7; the D is unclear. Germline-derived CDR1 and CDR2 are SGHRS and YFSETQ. V was pared by 2 bases and J by 3 bases, with 12 bases between. The CDR3 consists of 14 residues. CDR3 in amino acids: CASSFQNSLYEQYF. As DNA, the CDR3 is TGCGCCAGCAGCTTTCAAAACAGCCTCTACGAGCAGTACTTC.

This clonotype appeared a few times. Possible read error: a much larger clone is one base away. V usage is TRBV7-7 and J usage is TRBJ2-7; possible D gene TRBD2, 6 bases. This CDR3 spans 17 amino acids. Germline V gene sequence: CDR1 SSHAT, CDR2 FNYEAQ (reference sequence). The DNA for the CDR3 is TGTGCTAGCCAGGCTCTAGCGCGCACCCCCGACGACTACGAGCAGTACTTC. Amino acid sequence: CASQALARTPDDYEQYF. Variable domain in full (rest from reference TRBV7-7 and TRBJ2-7): GAGVSQSPRYKVTKRGQDVTLRCDPISSHATLYWYQQALGQGPEFLTYFNYEAQPDKSGLPSDRFSAERPEGSISTLTIQRTEQRDSAMYRCASQALARTPDDYEQYFGPGTRLTVT.

This clonotype was seen a handful of times. This chain connects TRBV20-1 to TRBJ1-5, with a possible D match to TRBD1 (6 bases). The CDR3 contains 15 residues. Trimming removed 4 bases from V and 6 bases from J, with 19 bases in between. Germline-derived CDR1 and CDR2 are DFQATT and SNEGSKA (reference sequence). CDR3 bases: TGCAGTGCTAACCGGGACGGGGGGCTCGGTCAGCCCCAGCATTTT. Residues: CSANRDGGLGQPQHF.